This passage covers 21 T cell receptor beta chains from one sample sequenced in a study of PD-1 blockade in classical Hodgkin lymphoma. Clones were sequenced by immunoSEQ multiplex PCR, and TCRdb holds only the in-frame ones, with some missing. The data contain some 150,000 clones, approximately 72% of them seen just once; the ten biggest clones take up roughly a tenth. There was relapse after autologous stem cell transplantation in every patient, and there was variation in brentuximab vedotin exposure. Specimen: peripheral blood mononuclear cells (PBMCs), collected before the second cycle of nivolumab. The receptors come from a human donor with classical Hodgkin lymphoma.

A single count supports this clone. This sequence joins TRBV7-2 and TRBJ2-3, with TRBD2 identical over 7 bases. The CDR3 loop spans 14 amino acids. CDR1 and CDR2 from the germline V gene are SGHTA and FQGNSA. J was trimmed by 5 bases and V by 1 base; bases with no gene match: 3. The CDR3 reads CASSLVTGGDTQYF. CDR3 nucleotide sequence: TGTGCCAGCAGCTTAGTAACGGGAGGAGATACGCAGTATTTT.

The V and J genes are TRBV4-1 and TRBJ2-2; a weak D match, TRBD1 (6 bases). Germline CDR1 and CDR2: MGHRA and YSYEKL. This CDR3 has 16 residues. The germline V and J ends were trimmed by 2 bases and 2 bases, with 12 bases remaining between them. The CDR3 DNA reads TGCGCCAGCAGCCAATCCACAGGGACCAACACCGGGGAGCTGTTTTTT. Residues: CASSQSTGTNTGELFF.

This clone has more than one count but fewer than ten. The chain joins TRBV7-9 to TRBJ1-1, with D perhaps matching TRBD1 (5 bases). The CDR3 runs to 14 residues. Trimming took off 5 bases at V and 1 base at J, with 11 bases between the two ends. Germline V gives CDR1 SEHNR, CDR2 FQNEAQ (reference sequence). The CDR3 DNA follows: TGTGCCAGCAGCACAAGGACATCGAACACTGAAGCTTTCTTT. This sequence encodes CASSTRTSNTEAFF.

This clone was seen a single time. The chain employs TRBV30 and TRBJ2-7; the match to TRBD1 covers 8 bases. This CDR3 is 12 amino acids long. Losses at the gene ends were 5 bases for V and 4 bases for J; bases not matched to a gene: 4. Germline assignment: CDR1 GTSNPN and CDR2 SVGIG (reference sequence). CDR3 region: CAWETGVYEQYF. CDR3 nucleotide sequence: TGTGCCTGGGAGACAGGGGTGTACGAGCAGTACTTC.

The chain couples TRBV10-3 to TRBJ2-7; 7 positions agree with TRBD1. Germline loops: CDR1 ENHRY, CDR2 SYGVKD. V shed 5 bases and J 2 bases; nucleotides not matched to a gene: 9. This CDR3 has 15 residues. CDR3 DNA: TGTGCCATCAGTAATTATGACAGGGCCGCCTACGAGCAGTACTTC. Encoded protein: CAISNYDRAAYEQYF.

This chain links TRBV4-1 with TRBJ2-7; TRBD1 agrees at 8 bases. This CDR3 region has 15 residues. V shed 3 bases, J shed 2 bases, and the junction held 6 bases outside the gene matches. CDR1 and CDR2 (germline): MGHRA, YSYEKL. Written as DNA, the CDR3 is TGCGCCAGCAGCCAGAACGGACAGGGACCCTACGAGCAGTACTTC. This sequence encodes CASSQNGQGPYEQYF.

V and J are TRBV10-3 and TRBJ2-2; D gene ambiguous. Deletions cut 8 bases from V and 6 bases from J, with 10 bases between. Germline V lookup: CDR1 ENHRY, CDR2 SYGVKD. This CDR3 contains 12 residues. CDR3 in DNA: TGTGCCATCGGTGTGGCGTCCGGGGAGCTGTTTTTT. Its translation is CAIGVASGELFF.

The chain combines TRBV5-6 with TRBJ2-3; D is uncertain. The length of the CDR3 is 15 residues. Germline V CDR1 and CDR2: SGHDT, YYEEEE. Deletions cut 0 bases from V and 1 base from J, with 9 bases between. In nucleotides, the CDR3 is TGTGCCAGCAGCTTGGAGGGTGGGCGCACAGATACGCAGTATTTT. This encodes CASSLEGGRTDTQYF. Full variable domain (outside the CDR3, taken from reference TRBV5-6 and TRBJ2-3): DAGVTQSPTHLIKTRGQQVTLRCSPKSGHDTVSWYQQALGQGPQFIFQYYEEEERQRGNFPDRFSGHQFPNYSSELNVNALLLGDSALYLCASSLEGGRTDTQYFGPGTRLTVL.

This clone was observed a few times. The chain combines TRBV7-6 with TRBJ1-6; D possibly corresponds to TRBD1 (5 bases). V was clipped by 2 bases and J by 5 bases, with 13 bases between them. In germline, CDR1 is SGHVS, CDR2 FNYEAQ. This CDR3 is 16 amino acids long. The CDR3 coding sequence is TGTGCCAGCAGCTTACGAGGGTTGGGGGATAATTCACCCCTCCACTTT. It codes for CASSLRGLGDNSPLHF.

This clone was seen only once. The chain couples TRBV4-2 to TRBJ2-5; D might be TRBD2 (5 bases). Germline V gene data show CDR1 as LGHNA and CDR2 as YNFKEQ. V lost 2 bases and J 5 bases, leaving 15 bases between the germline ends. The CDR3 sequence is 15 residues long. CDR3 bases: TGTGCCAGCAGCCAATTAGGTCAGCGAGGGGAGACCCAGTACTTC. Translation gives CASSQLGQRGETQYF.

The CDR3 sequence: CASSGTSGTENIQYF. The CDR3 DNA sequence: TGTGCCAGCAGCGGTACCTCCGGGACAGAAAACATTCAGTACTTC. The chain employs TRBV9 and TRBJ2-4, with 7 nucleotides matching TRBD1. The CDR3 contains 15 residues. CDR1 is SGDLS, CDR2 YYNGEE, per germline. V lost 3 bases and J lost 5; bases outside the gene matches: 8.

The chain couples TRBV7-2 to TRBJ2-1, with 11 bases identical to TRBD2. This CDR3 contains 14 residues. The junction had 3 bases not matched to a gene; V was cut back by 5 bases and J by 6 bases. Looked up from germline, CDR1 is SGHTA and CDR2 is FQGNSA. As DNA, the CDR3 is TGTGCCAGCAGCCGCCTAGCGGGGGGCAATGAGCAGTTCTTC. Translation gives CASSRLAGGNEQFF. The full variable domain, completed using reference TRBV7-2 and TRBJ2-1, is GAGVSQSPSNKVTEKGKDVELRCDPISGHTALYWYRQSLGQGLEFLIYFQGNSAPDKSGLPSDRFSAERTGGSVSTLTIQRTQQEDSAVYLCASSRLAGGNEQFFGPGTRLTVL.

The chain carries TRBV10-3 and TRBJ1-5; D perhaps matches TRBD1 (5 bases). This CDR3 spans 15 amino acids. Germline V gene sequence: CDR1 ENHRY, CDR2 SYGVKD. The V end was cut by 3 bases, the J end by 1 base, with 10 bases between. CDR3 nucleotides: TGTGCCATCAGTGACCAGGGAGGGAGCAATCAGCCCCAGCATTTT. This encodes CAISDQGGSNQPQHF.

The chain has TRBV9 and TRBJ2-1, with D maybe TRBD2 (6 bases). The CDR3 extends over 15 amino acids. V shed 2 bases and J shed 3 bases, with 12 bases lying between them. Germline values: CDR1 SGDLS, CDR2 YYNGEE. The chain's CDR3 is CASSVVSGDYNEQFF. The CDR3 nucleotides read TGTGCCAGCAGCGTGGTTAGCGGTGACTACAATGAGCAGTTCTTC.

The rearrangement links TRBV28 to TRBJ2-1; no definite D call. The CDR3 is 15 residues long. V lost 2 bases and J 0 bases, leaving 8 bases between the germline ends. Germline CDR1 MDHEN, CDR2 SYDVKM. The CDR3 DNA reads as TGTGCCAGCAGTTTACTAGGACGCTCCTACAATGAGCAGTTCTTC. Translated, it gives CASSLLGRSYNEQFF. Complete variable domain (other parts from reference TRBV28 and TRBJ2-1): DVKVTQSSRYLVKRTGEKVFLECVQDMDHENMFWYRQDPGLGLRLIYFSYDVKMKEKGDIPEGYSVSREKKERFSLILESASTNQTSMYLCASSLLGRSYNEQFFGPGTRLTVL.

In its sample, this clone was seen many times. The rearrangement joins TRBV7-9 to TRBJ1-1; D gene ambiguous. This CDR3 has 15 residues. Germline values: CDR1 SEHNR, CDR2 FQNEAQ (reference sequence). Trimming shortened V by 5 bases and J by 3 bases, and 16 bases separated the two germline ends. CDR3 residues: CASSGSGRRDTEAFF. In nucleotides, the CDR3 is TGTGCCAGCAGCGGTAGTGGGAGACGGGACACTGAAGCTTTCTTT.

This clone was seen a handful of times. The chain employs TRBV19 and TRBJ1-2; no reliable D call. The germline V gene has CDR1 LNHDA and CDR2 SQIVND (reference sequence). V lost 6 bases and J lost 3, with 17 bases in between. The CDR3 sequence is 15 residues long. The CDR3 DNA reads TGTGCCAGTAGCCTAGGAGCGGGTCGAGACTATGGCTACACCTTC. Encoded protein: CASSLGAGRDYGYTF.

The V and J genes are TRBV11-2 and TRBJ2-5; D perhaps matches TRBD1 (5 bases). Trimming removed 1 base from V and 6 bases from J, with 12 bases in between. Germline V gene data show CDR1 as SGHAT and CDR2 as FQNNGV. The CDR3 runs to 14 residues. The DNA of the CDR3 is TGTGCCAGCAGCTTAGGAGAAGGGGTGAAGACCCAGTACTTC. Translating gives CASSLGEGVKTQYF.

The chain employs TRBV6-5 and TRBJ2-7, with a weak D call TRBD1 (6 bases). Trimming stripped 6 bases from V and 2 bases from J, with 17 bases between. The length of the CDR3 is 15 residues. CDR1 MNHEY and CDR2 SVGAGI come from the germline V gene. CDR3 region: CASSRHLDRTYEQYF. The CDR3 DNA is TGTGCCAGCAGCAGGCACCTGGACAGAACCTACGAGCAGTACTTC.

This clone was counted once. The rearrangement joins TRBV11-1 to TRBJ2-5, with D maybe TRBD2 (6 bases). The V gene's germline CDR1 is SGHAT and CDR2 FQDESV (reference sequence). The CDR3 is 15 residues long. The germline V and J ends were trimmed by 5 bases and 6 bases, with 19 bases remaining between them. The DNA for the CDR3 is TGTGCCAGCAGCCCCTTGTCCGGGACTTCACAGACCCAGTACTTC. Amino acid sequence: CASSPLSGTSQTQYF.

This clone was seen a few times. The V call is TRBV18, the J call TRBJ1-3, with a weak D call TRBD1 (6 bases). V lost 6 bases, J lost 0 bases, and 15 bases lay in between. The V gene's germline CDR1 is KGHSH and CDR2 LQKENI. This CDR3 region has 16 residues. Here the CDR3 DNA reads TGTGCCAGCTCGTTCGGACAGTCGAGCTCTGGAAACACCATATATTTT. This encodes CASSFGQSSSGNTIYF.